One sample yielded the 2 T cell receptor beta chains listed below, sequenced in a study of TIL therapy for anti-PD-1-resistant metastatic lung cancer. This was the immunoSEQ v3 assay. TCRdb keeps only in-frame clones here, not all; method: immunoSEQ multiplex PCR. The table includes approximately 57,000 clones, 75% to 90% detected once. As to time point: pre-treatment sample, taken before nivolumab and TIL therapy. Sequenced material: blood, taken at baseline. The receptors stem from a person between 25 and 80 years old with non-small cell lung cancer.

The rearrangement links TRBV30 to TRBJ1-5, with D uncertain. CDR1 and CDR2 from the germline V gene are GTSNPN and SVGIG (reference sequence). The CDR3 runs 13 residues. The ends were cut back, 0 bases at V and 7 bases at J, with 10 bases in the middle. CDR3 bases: TGTGCCTGGAGTGTCGGGGAACGACAGCCCCAGCATTTT. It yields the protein CAWSVGERQPQHF.

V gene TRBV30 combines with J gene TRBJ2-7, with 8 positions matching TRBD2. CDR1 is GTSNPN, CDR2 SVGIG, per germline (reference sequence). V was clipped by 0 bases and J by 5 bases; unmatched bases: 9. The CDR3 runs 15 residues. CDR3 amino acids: CAWSVSGGRGNEQYF. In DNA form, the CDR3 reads TGTGCCTGGAGTGTTTCGGGGGGGCGTGGAAACGAGCAGTACTTC. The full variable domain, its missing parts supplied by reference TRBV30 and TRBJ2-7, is SQTIHQWPATLVQPVGSPLSLECTVEGTSNPNLYWYRQAAGRGLQLLFYSVGIGQISSEVPQNLSASRPQDRQFILSSKKLLLSDSGFYLCAWSVSGGRGNEQYFGPGTRLTVT.